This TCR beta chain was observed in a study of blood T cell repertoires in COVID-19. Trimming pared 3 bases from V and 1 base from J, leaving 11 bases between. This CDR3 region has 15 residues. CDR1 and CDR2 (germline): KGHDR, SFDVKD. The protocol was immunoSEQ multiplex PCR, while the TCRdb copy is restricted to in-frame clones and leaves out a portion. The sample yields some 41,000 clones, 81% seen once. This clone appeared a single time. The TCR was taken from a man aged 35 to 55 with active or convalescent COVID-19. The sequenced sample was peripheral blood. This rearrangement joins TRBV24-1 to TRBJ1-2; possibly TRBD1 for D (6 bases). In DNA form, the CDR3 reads TGTGCCACCAGTGATCCCAACAGGGATAACTATGGCTACACCTTC. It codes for CATSDPNRDNYGYTF.